Presented here are 4 T cell receptor beta chains from one specimen sequenced in a study of CD8 T cells in ankylosing spondylitis. TCRdb processed the 5' RACE reads anew with MiXCR; each CDR3 protein has one entry. The sample carries 300,000 to 400,000 distinct CDR3 sequences, 20% to 25% recorded once. The sequenced sample was blood, either unsorted or a sorted T cell fraction (not recorded which). Receptors originate from a male donor with ankylosing spondylitis or in good health (not recorded which).

This clonotype was detected once. The chain carries TRBV9 and TRBJ2-7, with TRBD1 matching 12 bases. The germline CDR1 and CDR2 sequences are SGDLS and YYNGEE. Trimming cost V 7 bases and J 5 bases; bases outside gene matches: 7. CDR3 length: 14 residues. The CDR3 nucleotides are TGTGCCAGCGGTGGGACAGGGGGCTTCCACGAGCAGTACTTC. Protein: CASGGTGGFHEQYF.

V gene TRBV12-3 or TRBV12-4 combines with J gene TRBJ2-1; 8 bases fit TRBD2. V lost 2 bases and J lost 2; bases outside the gene matches: 5. This CDR3 is built from 16 residues. CDR3 nucleotide sequence: TGTGCCAGCAGTTTATCTCGGGGGGGACCCTACAATGAGCAGTTCTTC. It encodes CASSLSRGGPYNEQFF.

This clonotype has ten or more counts. The V and J genes are TRBV9 and TRBJ2-5, with 7 bases fitting TRBD2. Looked up from germline, CDR1 is SGDLS and CDR2 is YYNGEE. The CDR3 runs 15 residues. V dropped 4 bases and J dropped 7; count of bases not matched to a gene: 13. CDR3 in DNA: TGTGCCAGCAGCACCAACAAAGCGGGACCCGGGACCCAGTACTTC. It codes for CASSTNKAGPGTQYF.

This chain links TRBV7-9 with TRBJ2-7; no firm D call. Per the germline V gene, CDR1 is SEHNR and CDR2 is FQNEAQ (reference sequence). The CDR3 covers 15 residues. V lost 0 bases, J lost 7 bases, and 16 bases lay in between. The CDR3 spells CASSLAKISPLEQYF. Here the CDR3 DNA reads TGTGCCAGCAGCTTAGCAAAAATATCGCCATTAGAGCAGTACTTC.